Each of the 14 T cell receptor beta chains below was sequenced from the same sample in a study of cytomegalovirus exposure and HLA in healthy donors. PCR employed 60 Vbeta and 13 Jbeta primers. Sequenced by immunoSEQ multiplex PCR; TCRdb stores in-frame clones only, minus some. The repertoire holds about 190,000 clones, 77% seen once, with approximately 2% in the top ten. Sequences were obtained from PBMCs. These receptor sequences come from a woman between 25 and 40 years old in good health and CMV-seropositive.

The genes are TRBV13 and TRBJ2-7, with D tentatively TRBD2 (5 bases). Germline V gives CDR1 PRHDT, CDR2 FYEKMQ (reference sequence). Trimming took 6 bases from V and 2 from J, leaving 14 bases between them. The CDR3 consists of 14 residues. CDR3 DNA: TGTGCCAGCAGAGCCCTAGCATCCGCCTACGAGCAGTACTTC. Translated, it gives CASRALASAYEQYF.

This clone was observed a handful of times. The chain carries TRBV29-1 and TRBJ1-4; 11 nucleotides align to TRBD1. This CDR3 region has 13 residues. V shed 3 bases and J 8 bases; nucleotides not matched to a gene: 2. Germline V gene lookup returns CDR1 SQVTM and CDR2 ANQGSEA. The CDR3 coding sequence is TGCAGCGTTGAGGGACAGGGGGGAGAAAAACTGTTTTTT. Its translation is CSVEGQGGEKLFF.

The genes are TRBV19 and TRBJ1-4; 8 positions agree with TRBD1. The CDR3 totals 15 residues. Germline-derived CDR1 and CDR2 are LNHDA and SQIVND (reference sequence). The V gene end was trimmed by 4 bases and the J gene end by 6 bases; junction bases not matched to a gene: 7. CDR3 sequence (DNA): TGTGCCAGTAGTACCCCGGGGACAGGCCATGAAAAACTGTTTTTT. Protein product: CASSTPGTGHEKLFF.

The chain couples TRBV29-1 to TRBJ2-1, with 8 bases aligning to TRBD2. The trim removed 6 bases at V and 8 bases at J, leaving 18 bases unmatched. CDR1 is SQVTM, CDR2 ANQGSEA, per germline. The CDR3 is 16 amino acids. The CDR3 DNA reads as TGCAGCGTCAAACCTGCCCGGACTAGCTTTGGCGATGAGCAGTTCTTC. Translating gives CSVKPARTSFGDEQFF.

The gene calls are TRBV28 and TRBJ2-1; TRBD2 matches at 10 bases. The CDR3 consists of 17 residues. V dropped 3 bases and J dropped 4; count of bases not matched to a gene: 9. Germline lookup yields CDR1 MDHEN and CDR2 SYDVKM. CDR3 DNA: TGTGCCAGCAGTTTTCGGATACTAGCGGGGCTTTACAATGAGCAGTTCTTC. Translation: CASSFRILAGLYNEQFF.

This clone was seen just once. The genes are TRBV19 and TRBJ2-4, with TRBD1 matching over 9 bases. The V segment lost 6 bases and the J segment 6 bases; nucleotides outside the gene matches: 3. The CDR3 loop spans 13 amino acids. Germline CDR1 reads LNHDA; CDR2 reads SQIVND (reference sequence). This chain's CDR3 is CASRGQGGNIQYF. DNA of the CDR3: TGTGCCAGTAGGGGACAGGGTGGAAACATTCAGTACTTC.

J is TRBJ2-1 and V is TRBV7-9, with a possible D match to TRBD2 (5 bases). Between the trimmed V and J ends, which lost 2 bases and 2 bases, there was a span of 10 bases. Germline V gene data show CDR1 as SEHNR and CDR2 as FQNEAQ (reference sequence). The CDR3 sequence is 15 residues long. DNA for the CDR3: TGTGCCAGCAGCTTAACTCGGGGTACCTACAATGAGCAGTTCTTC. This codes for CASSLTRGTYNEQFF.

The CDR3 protein is CASVTGSGSFHNEQFF. As DNA, the CDR3 is TGTGCCAGCGTAACGGGGAGCGGGAGTTTCCACAATGAGCAGTTCTTC. V gene TRBV9 combines with J gene TRBJ2-1, with 8 bases identical to TRBD2. The CDR3 extends over 16 amino acids. Germline CDR1 and CDR2: SGDLS and YYNGEE. V gave up 7 bases and J gave up 5 bases; unmatched junction bases: 14.

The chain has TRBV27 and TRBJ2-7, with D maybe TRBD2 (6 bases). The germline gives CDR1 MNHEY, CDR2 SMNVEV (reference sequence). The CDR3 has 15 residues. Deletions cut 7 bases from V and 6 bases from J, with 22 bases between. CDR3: CASILDRDCEGEQYF. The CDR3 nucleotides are TGTGCCAGCATCCTAGACCGGGACTGTGAGGGCGAGCAGTACTTC.

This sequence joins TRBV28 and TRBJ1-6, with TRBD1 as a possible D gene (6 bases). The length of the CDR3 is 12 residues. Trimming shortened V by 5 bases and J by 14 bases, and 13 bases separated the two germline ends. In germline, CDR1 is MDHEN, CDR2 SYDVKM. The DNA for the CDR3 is TGTGCCAGCAGTGACCTCCGACAGGCCCTCCACTTT. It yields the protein CASSDLRQALHF.

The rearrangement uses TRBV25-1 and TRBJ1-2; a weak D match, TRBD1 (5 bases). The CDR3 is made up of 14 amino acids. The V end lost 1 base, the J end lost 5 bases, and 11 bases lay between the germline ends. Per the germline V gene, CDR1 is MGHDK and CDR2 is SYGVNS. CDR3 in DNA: TGTGCCAGCAGTGAATTAGGGGCGCGGTATGGCTACACCTTC. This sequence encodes CASSELGARYGYTF.

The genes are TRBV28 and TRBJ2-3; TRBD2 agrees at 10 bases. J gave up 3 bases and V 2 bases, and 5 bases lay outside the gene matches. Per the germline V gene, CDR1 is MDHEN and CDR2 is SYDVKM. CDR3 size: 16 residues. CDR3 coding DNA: TGTGCCAGCAGTTTAGCCCGACTAGCGGGTACAGATACGCAGTATTTT. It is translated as CASSLARLAGTDTQYF.

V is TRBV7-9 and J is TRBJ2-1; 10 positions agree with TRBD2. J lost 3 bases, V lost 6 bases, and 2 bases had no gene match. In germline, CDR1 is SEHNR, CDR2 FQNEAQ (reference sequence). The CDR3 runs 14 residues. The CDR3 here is CASSRTSGYNEQFF. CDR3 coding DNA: TGTGCCAGCAGTCGGACTAGCGGCTACAATGAGCAGTTCTTC.

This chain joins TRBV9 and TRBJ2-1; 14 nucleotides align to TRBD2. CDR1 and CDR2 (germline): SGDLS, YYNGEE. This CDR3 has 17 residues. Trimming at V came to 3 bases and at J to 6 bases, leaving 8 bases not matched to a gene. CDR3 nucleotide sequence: TGTGCCAGCAGCGATGGGACTAGCGGGAGTTGGGCCAATGAGCAGTTCTTC. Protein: CASSDGTSGSWANEQFF.